The 21 T cell receptor beta chains in this list originate from one sample, sequenced in a study of control samples from healthy donors and cancer patients. The protocol was immunoSEQ multiplex PCR, while the TCRdb copy is restricted to in-frame clones and leaves out a portion. This table holds 95,000 to 120,000 clones, approximately 82% found once. The specimen sequenced was blood. The receptor set was obtained from a man aged 18 to 30 in good health.

This clone has a single count. The chain links TRBV5-4 to TRBJ2-5, with TRBD1 identical over 9 bases. Germline assignment: CDR1 SGHNT and CDR2 YYREEE (reference sequence). CDR3 length: 14 residues. V lost 5 bases to trimming and J lost 6 bases; unmatched junction nucleotides: 8. CDR3 in amino acids: CASREGQGSKTQYF. The CDR3 bases are TGTGCCAGCAGGGAGGGACAGGGCAGCAAGACCCAGTACTTC.

The chain recombines TRBV7-9 with TRBJ2-1; maybe TRBD2 (7 bases). Germline V CDR1 and CDR2: SEHNR, FQNEAQ (reference sequence). V lost 4 bases and J lost 16, with 14 bases in between. CDR3 length: 11 residues. The CDR3 region has the DNA TGTGCCAGCAGCTCACGGGGGGCCGGTTTCTTC. The encoded protein is CASSSRGAGFF.

This sequence joins TRBV20-1 and TRBJ2-3; D remains unclear. The CDR3 is made up of 15 amino acids. Germline V CDR1 and CDR2: DFQATT, SNEGSKA (reference sequence). V lost 3 bases, J lost 3 bases, and 16 bases lay in between. CDR3 bases: TGCAGTGCTAGTAATCCGAAAGTAAGGACAGATACGCAGTATTTT. Translating it yields CSASNPKVRTDTQYF.

The V and J genes are TRBV30 and TRBJ1-6; weak D call: TRBD1 (6 bases). V was shortened by 4 bases and J by 9 bases, with 19 bases between the two germline ends. Germline V gene data show CDR1 as GTSNPN and CDR2 as SVGIG (reference sequence). The CDR3 covers 15 residues. The CDR3 nucleotides are TGTGCCTGGAATCCCAGGGGAGGAGGAGGTTCACCCCTCCACTTT. Its translation: CAWNPRGGGGSPLHF.

The rearrangement links TRBV5-1 to TRBJ1-2; TRBD1 matches at 8 bases. V dropped 4 bases and J dropped 6; count of bases not matched to a gene: 11. The CDR3 is 15 amino acids. CDR1 and CDR2 (germline): SGHRS, YFSETQ. Written as DNA, the CDR3 is TGCGCCAGCAGCCGGACCCTACAGGGGGTGGATGGCTACACCTTC. This sequence encodes CASSRTLQGVDGYTF.

This clone was recorded once. The CDR3 is CASSVRQGAKNSPLHF. CDR3 nucleotides: TGTGCCAGCAGCGTACGACAGGGGGCAAAAAATTCACCCCTCCACTTT. This rearrangement joins TRBV3-1 (or the pseudogene TRBV3-2) to TRBJ1-6; TRBD1 agrees at 10 bases. In germline, CDR1 is LGHDT, CDR2 YNNKEL (reference sequence). The CDR3 has 16 residues. V was pared by 5 bases and J by 7 bases, with 8 bases of the junction left unmatched.

This rearrangement joins TRBV19 to TRBJ2-1; TRBD2 is a possible D gene (6 bases). This CDR3 contains 15 residues. The V end was cut by 5 bases, the J end by 5 bases, with 16 bases between. In germline, CDR1 is LNHDA, CDR2 SQIVND (reference sequence). CDR3 residues: CASSEDGGRNNEQFF. The DNA for the CDR3 is TGTGCCAGTAGTGAGGACGGGGGACGTAACAATGAGCAGTTCTTC. Full variable domain (missing parts from reference TRBV19 and TRBJ2-1): DGGITQSPKYLFRKEGQNVTLSCEQNLNHDAMYWYRQDPGQGLRLIYYSQIVNDFQKGDIAEGYSVSREKKESFPLTVTSAQKNPTAFYLCASSEDGGRNNEQFFGPGTRLTVL.

V and J are TRBV28 and TRBJ2-7; D perhaps matches TRBD2 (6 bases). The CDR3 consists of 16 residues. Trimming took off 6 bases at V and 3 bases at J, with 21 bases between the two ends. Germline V gene data show CDR1 as MDHEN and CDR2 as SYDVKM. CDR3 coding DNA: TGTGCCAGCAGCCCGACCTCGGGGGTAGTTGGCTACGAGCAGTACTTC. Its translation is CASSPTSGVVGYEQYF.

This chain links TRBV29-1 with TRBJ2-1, with D possibly called TRBD1 or TRBD2 (6 bases each). Trimming cost V 7 bases and J 8 bases, with 12 bases left between them. The CDR3 contains 11 residues. The germline V gene has CDR1 SQVTM and CDR2 ANQGSEA. The CDR3 region has the DNA TGCAGCGCGGAGGGGGGAGATGAGCAGTTCTTC. Residues: CSAEGGDEQFF.

This sequence joins TRBV7-2 and TRBJ2-1; D is possibly TRBD2 (5 bases). This CDR3 is 15 amino acids long. Germline V gene sequence: CDR1 SGHTA, CDR2 FQGNSA. V lost 4 bases and J lost 0, with 10 bases in between. The DNA of the CDR3 is TGTGCCAGCAGCTCTCTAGCTGGCTCCTACAATGAGCAGTTCTTC. This sequence encodes CASSSLAGSYNEQFF.

The V and J genes are TRBV7-2 and TRBJ2-4; D unresolved. CDR1 and CDR2 from the germline V gene are SGHTA and FQGNSA. This CDR3 spans 14 amino acids. The ends were cut back, 1 base at V and 2 bases at J, with 6 bases in the middle. The CDR3 here is CASSLGGTKNIQYF. The CDR3 DNA reads as TGTGCCAGCAGCTTAGGTGGAACCAAAAACATTCAGTACTTC.

This clone was picked up a small number of times. The rearrangement joins TRBV25-1 to TRBJ2-7; D possibly corresponds to TRBD2 (5 bases). The CDR3 is 17 residues long. The V and J ends lost 3 bases and 0 bases respectively, with 18 bases between them. Germline CDR1 is MGHDK and CDR2 is SYGVNS. This chain's CDR3 is CASSESSTNLPSYEQYF. The DNA of the CDR3 is TGTGCCAGCAGTGAGAGTTCGACTAACCTCCCCTCCTACGAGCAGTACTTC.

CDR3 amino acids: CASSETGRSYEQYF. The CDR3 DNA follows: TGTGCCAGCAGCGAGACAGGGCGGTCGTACGAGCAGTACTTC. V usage is TRBV6-5 and J usage is TRBJ2-7; the match to TRBD1 covers 7 bases. Germline trimming cut 6 bases from V and 4 bases from J; bases unmatched to any gene: 9. The CDR3 loop spans 14 amino acids. CDR1 is MNHEY and CDR2 is SVGAGI in the germline V gene.

This rearrangement joins TRBV4-3 to TRBJ1-1, with D tentatively TRBD1 (6 bases). Per germline, CDR1 LGHNA and CDR2 YSLEER. The CDR3 covers 15 residues. V lost 0 bases and J lost 6, with 14 bases in between. CDR3 bases: TGCGCCAGCAGCCAAGATTCATCGGGGGGCCCTGAAGCTTTCTTT. It translates to CASSQDSSGGPEAFF.

The chain uses TRBV30 and TRBJ1-3, with a possible D match to TRBD1 (5 bases). This CDR3 has 18 amino acids. Germline V gene data show CDR1 as GTSNPN and CDR2 as SVGIG (reference sequence). Trimming shortened V by 1 base and J by 0 bases, and 19 bases separated the two germline ends. As DNA, the CDR3 is TGTGCCTGGAGTGGTTTCACGGGAATGGGGGGCTCTGGAAACACCATATATTTT. Translation gives CAWSGFTGMGGSGNTIYF.

The chain uses TRBV6-1 and TRBJ2-7; the D is unclear. CDR1 and CDR2 from the germline V gene are MNHNS and SASEGT. This CDR3 has 13 amino acids. V was trimmed by 2 bases and J by 6 bases, leaving 11 bases between them. The CDR3, as DNA: TGTGCCAGCAGTGAACTGGCCGCATCCGAGCAGTACGTC. Protein product: CASSELAASEQYV.

This chain connects TRBV11-3 to TRBJ2-5, with no clear D. The CDR3 runs to 13 residues. CDR1 SGHNT and CDR2 YENEEA come from the germline V gene. The V end was cut by 5 bases, the J end by 5 bases, with 12 bases between. The CDR3 reads CASSNSERETQYF. The CDR3 coding sequence is TGTGCCAGCAGCAACTCCGAACGGGAGACCCAGTACTTC.

The chain links TRBV2 to TRBJ2-7; no definite D call. With 7 bases removed from V and 0 bases from J, the gap between germline ends came to 10 bases. The V gene's germline CDR1 is SNHLY and CDR2 FYNNEI. This CDR3 comprises 13 residues. The chain's CDR3 is CASTRSDSYEQYV. The DNA for the CDR3 is TGTGCCAGCACTCGCTCTGACTCCTACGAGCAGTACGTC.

The genes are TRBV4-1 and TRBJ2-3; D call uncertain. V lost 0 bases, J lost 2 bases, and 6 bases lay in between. Per the germline V gene, CDR1 is MGHRA and CDR2 is YSYEKL. The CDR3 covers 14 residues. This CDR3 reads CASSQEVATDTQYF. The CDR3 bases are TGCGCCAGCAGCCAAGAGGTAGCCACAGATACGCAGTATTTT.

Comment on this clone: The sample has other DNA sequences that encode this CDR3 too. The chain joins TRBV27 to TRBJ2-3; 11 bases fit TRBD2. V gave up 2 bases and J gave up 8 bases; unmatched junction bases: 6. The CDR3 runs 15 residues. The V gene's germline CDR1 is MNHEY and CDR2 SMNVEV (reference sequence). The CDR3 reads CASSLGTSGRGTQYF. The CDR3 DNA reads as TGTGCCAGCAGTTTAGGGACTAGCGGTCGGGGTACGCAGTATTTT.

This clone was seen repeatedly, ten times or more. This chain joins TRBV5-1 and TRBJ2-2; 10 bases fit TRBD1. The CDR3 has 17 residues. V trimming: 4 bases; J trimming: 4 bases; junction bases outside the gene matches: 10. Germline loops: CDR1 SGHRS, CDR2 YFSETQ. As DNA, the CDR3 is TGCGCCAGCAGCACTGGGGGGACAGGGGCTTCCACCGGGGAGCTGTTTTTT. Residues: CASSTGGTGASTGELFF. Full variable domain (rest looked up from reference TRBV5-1 and TRBJ2-2): KAGVTQTPRYLIKTRGQQVTLSCSPISGHRSVSWYQQTPGQGLQFLFEYFSETQRNKGNFPGRFSGRQFSNSRSEMNVSTLELGDSALYLCASSTGGTGASTGELFFGEGSRLTVL.